One sample yielded the 31 T cell receptor beta chains listed below, sequenced in a study of blood T cell repertoires in COVID-19. Clones were read by immunoSEQ multiplex PCR, and TCRdb kept only the in-frame ones, dropping some. The sample has approximately 500,000 clones, roughly 88% seen once. Sequenced input: PBMCs or T cells enriched from blood (not recorded which). The origin of the receptors is a woman aged 40 to 55 who had recovered from COVID-19.

The V call is TRBV6-2 or TRBV6-3, the J call TRBJ2-3; 7 nucleotides align to TRBD2. Losses at the gene ends were 4 bases for V and 3 bases for J; bases not matched to a gene: 10. The V gene's germline CDR1 is MNHEY and CDR2 SVGEGT. CDR3 length equals 16 residues. The CDR3 coding sequence is TGTGCCAGCAGTTCAGCAGCGGGATGGGTGACAGATACGCAGTATTTT. This translates into CASSSAAGWVTDTQYF.

V and J are TRBV19 and TRBJ1-1; D remains unclear. This CDR3 has 13 amino acids. The V end was cut by 9 bases, the J end by 6 bases, with 17 bases between. CDR1 is LNHDA and CDR2 is SQIVND in the germline V gene (reference sequence). The CDR3 loop reads CASRNWRGSEAFF. The CDR3 nucleotides are TGTGCCAGCCGGAACTGGCGGGGTTCTGAAGCTTTCTTT. Based on the CDR3 plus reference TRBV19 and TRBJ1-1, the full variable domain is DGGITQSPKYLFRKEGQNVTLSCEQNLNHDAMYWYRQDPGQGLRLIYYSQIVNDFQKGDIAEGYSVSREKKESFPLTVTSAQKNPTAFYLCASRNWRGSEAFFGQGTRLTVV.

The chain has TRBV6-2 or TRBV6-3 and TRBJ2-2; D gene uncertain. CDR3 length: 17 amino acids. Germline V gene lookup returns CDR1 MNHEY and CDR2 SVGEGT. Between the trimmed V and J ends, which lost 2 bases and 0 bases, there was a span of 13 bases. CDR3 in DNA: TGTGCCAGCAGTTACGAACTGTTACGGGCGAACACCGGGGAGCTGTTTTTT. This sequence encodes CASSYELLRANTGELFF.

The V call is TRBV14, the J call TRBJ2-7; 11 bases line up with TRBD2. This CDR3 spans 16 amino acids. V was pared by 3 bases and J by 4 bases, with 8 bases of the junction left unmatched. The germline V gene encodes CDR1 SGHDN and CDR2 FVKESK. CDR3 sequence (DNA): TGTGCCAGCAGCCAGACTTTAGCGGGAGGGCCATACGAGCAGTACTTC. Amino acids: CASSQTLAGGPYEQYF.

The rearrangement links TRBV13 to TRBJ2-7, with TRBD1 matching over 7 bases. Germline V gene data show CDR1 as PRHDT and CDR2 as FYEKMQ (reference sequence). With 5 bases clipped from V and 2 bases from J, the junction kept 9 bases outside the gene matches. CDR3 length: 15 residues. CDR3 bases: TGTGCCAGCAGCATCCGGGACAGAGGCACCTACGAGCAGTACTTC. Its translation is CASSIRDRGTYEQYF.

CDR3 residues: CASSTTRTDTQYF. CDR3 coding DNA: TGTGCCAGTAGTACCACCCGGACAGATACGCAGTATTTT. V and J are TRBV19 and TRBJ2-3; D not resolved. Trimming left V 4 bases short and J 3 bases short, with 8 bases between. The V gene's germline CDR1 is LNHDA and CDR2 SQIVND (reference sequence). This CDR3 has 13 residues.

V is TRBV27 and J is TRBJ2-1; 9 bases are a match to TRBD2. Germline loops: CDR1 MNHEY, CDR2 SMNVEV (reference sequence). V lost 6 bases to trimming and J lost 0 bases; unmatched junction nucleotides: 6. The CDR3 covers 16 residues. The CDR3, as DNA: TGTGCCAGCAGCATCCTTAGCGGGGGCTCCTACAATGAGCAGTTCTTC. Translated: CASSILSGGSYNEQFF.

This rearrangement joins TRBV4-1 to TRBJ2-7; 8 bases are shared with TRBD1. V lost 4 bases and J lost 1; bases outside the gene matches: 3. CDR1 is MGHRA and CDR2 is YSYEKL in the germline V gene. The CDR3 length is 14 residues. In nucleotides, the CDR3 is TGCGCCAGCAGCCCCCGGGACAGGTCCTACGAGCAGTACTTC. Amino acid sequence: CASSPRDRSYEQYF.

This clone was seen a handful of times. At the DNA level, this CDR3 is encoded by other sequences in the same sample as well. The rearrangement links TRBV5-1 to TRBJ2-2, with 11 bases that match TRBD2. Trimming at V came to 3 bases and at J to 2 bases, leaving 3 bases not matched to a gene. The CDR3 totals 16 residues. Germline V gives CDR1 SGHRS, CDR2 YFSETQ. CDR3 loop: CASSSLAGGNTGELFF. CDR3 DNA sequence: TGCGCCAGCAGCTCCCTAGCGGGAGGAAACACCGGGGAGCTGTTTTTT.

This chain uses TRBV7-8 with TRBJ2-3; no definite D call. Trimming left V 4 bases short and J 0 bases short, with 20 bases between. Germline V gene lookup returns CDR1 SGHVS and CDR2 FQNEAQ. The length of the CDR3 is 18 residues. The CDR3 DNA is TGTGCCAGCAGCTCCCACCGACTTAGGCGGTATAGCACAGATACGCAGTATTTT. Protein sequence: CASSSHRLRRYSTDTQYF.

The chain couples TRBV19 to TRBJ1-2; D is undetermined. Trimming left V 5 bases short and J 0 bases short, with 16 bases between. Per the germline V gene, CDR1 is LNHDA and CDR2 is SQIVND (reference sequence). The CDR3 totals 16 residues. CDR3 sequence reads: CASSLGRVAANYGYTF. The CDR3 DNA reads as TGTGCCAGTAGTTTGGGGAGGGTTGCAGCTAACTATGGCTACACCTTC. The whole variable domain, remainder taken from reference TRBV19 and TRBJ1-2, is DGGITQSPKYLFRKEGQNVTLSCEQNLNHDAMYWYRQDPGQGLRLIYYSQIVNDFQKGDIAEGYSVSREKKESFPLTVTSAQKNPTAFYLCASSLGRVAANYGYTFGSGTRLTVV.

As DNA, the CDR3 is TGTGCCAGTAAGTCCCTATACAATGAGCAGTTCTTC. This sequence encodes CASKSLYNEQFF. The J gene is TRBJ2-1, the V gene TRBV19; no firm D call. V was trimmed by 7 bases and J by 4 bases, leaving 8 bases between them. Germline values: CDR1 LNHDA, CDR2 SQIVND (reference sequence). The CDR3 sequence is 12 residues long.

J is TRBJ1-5 and V is TRBV11-2; 7 bases agree with TRBD1. Looked up from germline, CDR1 is SGHAT and CDR2 is FQNNGV. The CDR3 totals 18 residues. Trimming at V came to 1 base and at J to 1 base, leaving 10 bases not matched to a gene. The CDR3 nucleotides are TGTGCCAGCAGCTTAGGGAGCGTCTGGGACAGAAGCAATCAGCCCCAGCATTTT. Its protein is CASSLGSVWDRSNQPQHF.

The chain employs TRBV14 and TRBJ1-2, with a tentative D call TRBD1 (5 bases). The length of the CDR3 is 14 residues. Between the trimmed V and J ends, which lost 6 bases and 8 bases, there was a span of 19 bases. Germline V gives CDR1 SGHDN, CDR2 FVKESK. CDR3 residues: CASRGSGTPSGYTF. DNA of the CDR3: TGTGCCAGCAGGGGATCCGGGACTCCTTCCGGCTACACCTTC.

This chain joins TRBV18 and TRBJ1-1; D is undetermined. Trimming pared 0 bases from V and 6 bases from J, leaving 17 bases between. Looked up from germline, CDR1 is KGHSH and CDR2 is LQKENI. The CDR3 is 16 amino acids. The chain's CDR3 is CASSPPSVSRASEAFF. CDR3 nucleotide sequence: TGTGCCAGCTCACCACCGAGTGTTTCAAGAGCCTCTGAAGCTTTCTTT. Together with reference TRBV18 and TRBJ1-1, the CDR3 gives the full variable domain: NAGVMQNPRHLVRRRGQEARLRCSPMKGHSHVYWYRQLPEEGLKFMVYLQKENIIDESGMPKERFSAEFPKEGPSILRIQQVVRGDSAAYFCASSPPSVSRASEAFFGQGTRLTVV.

The V gene is TRBV5-5, the J gene TRBJ2-1, with D perhaps matching TRBD2 (5 bases). The CDR3 spans 14 residues. V shed 1 base and J shed 4 bases, with 9 bases lying between them. Germline V lookup: CDR1 SGHKS, CDR2 YYEKEE (reference sequence). As DNA, the CDR3 is TGTGCCAGCAGCTTGCCGACGGGATACAATGAGCAGTTCTTC. Its translation: CASSLPTGYNEQFF.

The rearrangement links TRBV6-1 to TRBJ1-2; perhaps TRBD1 as D (5 bases). Germline V lookup: CDR1 MNHNS, CDR2 SASEGT. Trimming stripped 3 bases from V and 5 bases from J, with 7 bases between. The CDR3 covers 12 residues. CDR3 sequence reads: CASSETEYGYTF. CDR3 DNA: TGTGCCAGCAGTGAGACAGAATATGGCTACACCTTC.

The V gene is TRBV2, the J gene TRBJ2-3; 8 bases map to TRBD2. Germline V gene data show CDR1 as SNHLY and CDR2 as FYNNEI. The V segment lost 11 bases and the J segment 1 base; nucleotides outside the gene matches: 5. There are 13 residues in the CDR3. DNA of the CDR3: TGTGCCGGAACAGCGGGAGGCACAGATACGCAGTATTTT. Translating gives CAGTAGGTDTQYF.

The J gene is TRBJ1-3, the V gene TRBV4-2, with 8 bases matching TRBD1. Germline V gene lookup returns CDR1 LGHNA and CDR2 YNFKEQ. The CDR3 runs to 16 residues. J was trimmed by 4 bases and V by 2 bases; bases with no gene match: 7. The DNA for the CDR3 is TGTGCCAGCAGCCAATTAAAGACAGGGGTCGGAAACACCATATATTTT. This sequence encodes CASSQLKTGVGNTIYF.

The chain is built from TRBV14 and TRBJ2-7; TRBD2 agrees at 12 bases. Unmatched junction bases numbered 7, after V lost 1 base and J lost 3 bases. CDR3 length: 17 residues. The germline CDR1 and CDR2 sequences are SGHDN and FVKESK. CDR3 nucleotide sequence: TGTGCCAGCAGCCAAGGGATTCTAGCGGGAGGGTTCTACGAGCAGTACTTC. Translating it yields CASSQGILAGGFYEQYF.

A note on this clone: One junction end disagrees with the germline gene, perhaps due to a read error. The rearrangement joins TRBV19 to TRBJ1-1; a possible D gene is TRBD1 (5 bases). CDR1 is LNHDA and CDR2 is SQIVND in the germline V gene (reference sequence). This CDR3 has 16 residues. The CDR3 spells CASSIMAVAGTEMYSF. The CDR3 nucleotides read TGTGCCAGTAGTATAATGGCCGTAGCGGGGACCGAAATGTATTCTTTT.

The chain employs TRBV28 and TRBJ1-1, with TRBD1 identical over 9 bases. Looked up from germline, CDR1 is MDHEN and CDR2 is SYDVKM. The CDR3 is made up of 14 amino acids. V shed 2 bases, J shed 7 bases, and the junction held 5 bases outside the gene matches. Written as DNA, the CDR3 is TGTGCCAGCAGTTTAAGAGGGACAGGGCGTGAAGCTTTCTTT. It specifies CASSLRGTGREAFF.

A single count supports this clone. V gene TRBV6-5 combines with J gene TRBJ2-2; D unresolved. The germline V gene encodes CDR1 MNHEY and CDR2 SVGAGI. The CDR3 covers 15 residues. Trimming removed 7 bases from V and 2 bases from J, with 14 bases in between. The CDR3 is CASIGARPNTGELFF. In DNA, the CDR3 is TGTGCCAGCATAGGAGCCAGACCTAACACCGGGGAGCTGTTTTTT.

This clone was seen just once. The chain has TRBV4-3 and TRBJ2-7; unclear D gene. The germline V and J ends were trimmed by 1 base and 6 bases, with 19 bases remaining between them. Germline loops: CDR1 LGHNA, CDR2 YSLEER. CDR3 size: 16 residues. The CDR3 nucleotides read TGCGCCAGCAGCCAAGGATATTGGCTAGTGAACTCCGAGCAGTACTTC. Residues: CASSQGYWLVNSEQYF.

V is TRBV11-2 and J is TRBJ2-6, with TRBD2 matching over 13 bases. V was pared by 4 bases and J by 0 bases, with 6 bases of the junction left unmatched. Germline lookup yields CDR1 SGHAT and CDR2 FQNNGV. The CDR3 totals 19 residues. The CDR3 loop reads CASSSTSGRDGSGANVLTF. Written as DNA, the CDR3 is TGTGCCAGCAGCTCTACTAGCGGGAGGGACGGCTCTGGGGCCAACGTCCTGACTTTC.

The chain has TRBV27 and TRBJ2-4, with 7 bases aligning to TRBD2. Trimming took 8 bases from V and 0 from J; bases not matched to a gene: 13. Germline CDR1 is MNHEY and CDR2 is SMNVEV (reference sequence). This CDR3 has 17 amino acids. This CDR3 is CASAGYGGSLAKNIQYF. CDR3 nucleotides: TGTGCCAGCGCCGGGTACGGGGGGTCACTAGCCAAAAACATTCAGTACTTC.

V usage is TRBV25-1 and J usage is TRBJ2-5; perhaps TRBD1 as D (7 bases). Looked up from germline, CDR1 is MGHDK and CDR2 is SYGVNS. This CDR3 is 16 amino acids long. V was pared by 0 bases and J by 4 bases, with 15 bases between. The DNA for the CDR3 is TGTGCCAGCAGTGAATATAAGGCAGGGGGAGGAGAGACCCAGTACTTC. Translation: CASSEYKAGGGETQYF.

The chain combines TRBV18 with TRBJ2-3; a weak D match, TRBD2 (5 bases). The CDR3 has 12 amino acids. Germline V gives CDR1 KGHSH, CDR2 LQKENI. V lost 6 bases to trimming and J lost 4 bases, with 8 bases between them. As DNA, the CDR3 is TGTGCCAGCTCGACGGAGGCAGATACGCAGTATTTT. Amino acid sequence: CASSTEADTQYF.

The chain employs TRBV10-3 and TRBJ2-5; tentatively, D is TRBD1 (6 bases). The CDR3 spans 13 residues. Between the trimmed V and J ends, which lost 3 bases and 2 bases, there was a span of 7 bases. Germline V gene data show CDR1 as ENHRY and CDR2 as SYGVKD. The chain's CDR3 is CAISDRGQETQYF. The CDR3 nucleotides read TGTGCCATCAGTGACAGGGGACAAGAGACCCAGTACTTC.

The chain's CDR3 is CASSLYSSGNTIYF. The CDR3 DNA sequence: TGTGCCAGCAGCCTATATAGCTCTGGAAACACCATATATTTT. This chain links TRBV11-2 with TRBJ1-3; D gene uncertain. Germline-derived CDR1 and CDR2 are SGHAT and FQNNGV. With 5 bases removed from V and 0 bases from J, the gap between germline ends came to 8 bases. This CDR3 has 14 amino acids. The variable domain in full, with the rest retrieved from reference TRBV11-2 and TRBJ1-3, is EAGVAQSPRYKIIEKRQSVAFWCNPISGHATLYWYQQILGQGPKLLIQFQNNGVVDDSQLPKDRFSAERLKGVDSTLKIQPAKLEDSAVYLCASSLYSSGNTIYFGEGSWLTVV.

This clone was detected only once. The rearrangement joins TRBV18 to TRBJ2-3; TRBD1 might be the D (6 bases). This CDR3 is built from 15 residues. Trimming took off 4 bases at V and 0 bases at J, with 11 bases between the two ends. Germline V gene data show CDR1 as KGHSH and CDR2 as LQKENI. CDR3 DNA sequence: TGTGCCAGCTCACAAACGGGACACAGCACAGATACGCAGTATTTT. Protein: CASSQTGHSTDTQYF. Looking up the rest from reference TRBV18 and TRBJ2-3 gives the full variable domain: NAGVMQNPRHLVRRRGQEARLRCSPMKGHSHVYWYRQLPEEGLKFMVYLQKENIIDESGMPKERFSAEFPKEGPSILRIQQVVRGDSAAYFCASSQTGHSTDTQYFGPGTRLTVL.